These 19 T cell receptor beta chains were all obtained from the same sample, sequenced in a study of blood T cell repertoires in COVID-19. TCRdb's copy holds only in-frame clones and misses some; the assay was immunoSEQ multiplex PCR. Of fewer than 300,000 clones in the sample, approximately 90% were seen once. Source material: PBMCs or T cells enriched from blood (not recorded which). The source is a woman aged 40-49 years with acute COVID-19.

V usage is TRBV2 and J usage is TRBJ1-4; 8 nucleotides agree with TRBD1. After removal of 3 bases from V and 7 bases from J, the junction contained 7 bases not matched to a gene. The CDR3 sequence is 15 residues long. In germline, CDR1 is SNHLY, CDR2 FYNNEI. For the CDR3, the DNA is TGTGCCAGCAGTGACGATTGGACAGGGATTGAAAAACTGTTTTTT. Its translation is CASSDDWTGIEKLFF.

This clone was seen a handful of times. The CDR3 sequence: CASSYGGKVYEQYF. As DNA, the CDR3 is TGTGCCAGCAGTTATGGGGGGAAGGTCTACGAGCAGTACTTC. The J gene is TRBJ2-7, the V gene TRBV27; possibly TRBD2 for D (6 bases). This CDR3 is 14 amino acids long. The germline V gene has CDR1 MNHEY and CDR2 SMNVEV (reference sequence). Trimming took 4 bases from V and 3 from J, leaving 13 bases between them.

The chain combines TRBV7-8 with TRBJ2-2, with D possibly TRBD2 on 6 matching bases. The CDR3 loop spans 17 amino acids. V shed 0 bases and J shed 3 bases, with 14 bases lying between them. Germline loops: CDR1 SGHVS, CDR2 FQNEAQ. The CDR3 DNA reads TGTGCCAGCAGCTTAGCGGAGGGTGGGATGCACACCGGGGAGCTGTTTTTT. Its translation: CASSLAEGGMHTGELFF. The variable domain in full, completed from reference TRBV7-8 and TRBJ2-2, reads GAGVSQSPRYKVAKRGQDVALRCDPISGHVSLFWYQQALGQGPEFLTYFQNEAQLDKSGLPSDRFFAERPEGSVSTLKIQRTQQEDSAVYLCASSLAEGGMHTGELFFGEGSRLTVL.

A single count supports this clone. The V call is TRBV7-3, the J call TRBJ2-3, with 8 nucleotides matching TRBD2. This CDR3 spans 17 amino acids. V shed 5 bases and J 0 bases; nucleotides not matched to a gene: 10. Germline values: CDR1 SGHTA, CDR2 FQGTGA. The CDR3 coding sequence is TGTGCCAGCAGCCTCCGGGGGGGGTACTCTAGCACAGATACGCAGTATTTT. Translated: CASSLRGGYSSTDTQYF.

The chain carries TRBV9 and TRBJ2-2; 8 bases map to TRBD2. The CDR3 is 14 amino acids. Looked up from germline, CDR1 is SGDLS and CDR2 is YYNGEE. CDR3 coding DNA: TGTCCCCCCCGCGGGCGGGGGGCCACCGGGGAGCTGTTTTTT. Residues: CPPRGRGATGELFF.

This clone has just one count. The rearrangement joins TRBV21-1 to TRBJ2-7; the D call TRBD2 from the table was never checked on the DNA. TRBV21-1 is described as a pseudogene. CDR3 length equals 14 residues. CDR3 nucleotide sequence: TGTGCCAGCAGAGAGGGCAGGCGCTCCTACGAGCAGTACTTC. Protein sequence: CASREGRRSYEQYF.

The rearrangement links TRBV12-3 or TRBV12-4 to TRBJ2-7; 9 nucleotides match TRBD1. The CDR3 has 13 residues. The V gene end was trimmed by 5 bases and the J gene end by 2 bases; junction bases not matched to a gene: 1. In DNA form, the CDR3 reads TGTGCCAGCAGTAGGGACAGGGCCTACGAGCAGTACTTC. It yields the protein CASSRDRAYEQYF.

J is TRBJ2-1 and V is TRBV20-1; 10 nucleotides align to TRBD2. J lost 9 bases, V lost 3 bases, and 5 bases had no gene match. This CDR3 has 13 residues. Germline assignment: CDR1 DFQATT and CDR2 SNEGSKA (reference sequence). The CDR3 reads CSASPRLAGEQFF. DNA of the CDR3: TGCAGTGCTAGTCCGAGACTAGCGGGTGAGCAGTTCTTC.

A word on this clone: This specimen includes other DNA sequences encoding the same CDR3. The genes are TRBV5-4 and TRBJ1-1; D is unclear. Germline lookup yields CDR1 SGHNT and CDR2 YYREEE (reference sequence). The CDR3 runs 15 residues. The V end was cut by 0 bases, the J end by 0 bases, with 9 bases between. CDR3 nucleotides: TGTGCCAGCAGCTTGGCGGCAGGAATGAACACTGAAGCTTTCTTT. This sequence encodes CASSLAAGMNTEAFF.

The chain links TRBV3-1 (or the pseudogene TRBV3-2) to TRBJ2-4; no definite D call. CDR3 length: 15 residues. The V gene lost 0 bases and the J gene lost 0 bases, with 6 bases spanning the gap. CDR1 and CDR2 from the germline V gene are LGHDT and YNNKEL (reference sequence). The CDR3 DNA is TGTGCCAGCAGCCAAGACTCCGTAGCCAAAAACATTCAGTACTTC. Its translation: CASSQDSVAKNIQYF.

The CDR3 sequence: CASSSGGYTF. CDR3 nucleotides: TGTGCCAGCAGCAGCGGTGGCTACACCTTC. The gene calls are TRBV2 and TRBJ1-2; D is unclear. The V and J ends lost 6 bases and 7 bases respectively, with 6 bases between them. Germline V gives CDR1 SNHLY, CDR2 FYNNEI. The CDR3 loop spans 10 amino acids.

This clone was observed a single time. The rearrangement links TRBV12-3 or TRBV12-4 to TRBJ1-2; D may be TRBD1 (6 bases). CDR3 length: 13 residues. Trimming removed 5 bases from V and 7 bases from J, with 14 bases in between. The DNA for the CDR3 is TGTGCCAGCAGTAGTACAGGGATCCCTGGCTACACCTTC. Amino acids: CASSSTGIPGYTF.

The chain joins TRBV6-5 to TRBJ1-2; 10 bases map to TRBD1. The CDR3 has 12 amino acids. Unmatched junction bases numbered 6, after V lost 6 bases and J lost 11 bases. Germline V gene data show CDR1 as MNHEY and CDR2 as SVGAGI. The CDR3 coding sequence is TGTGCCAGCAGACCGGGACAGGGGAGGTACACCTTC. This sequence encodes CASRPGQGRYTF.

V usage is TRBV30 and J usage is TRBJ1-5; 7 nucleotides line up with TRBD1. The CDR3 totals 13 residues. V was pared by 1 base and J by 6 bases, with 3 bases of the junction left unmatched. Germline CDR1 reads GTSNPN; CDR2 reads SVGIG (reference sequence). The CDR3 loop is CAWSEDRPQPQHF. The CDR3 coding sequence is TGTGCCTGGAGTGAGGACAGGCCTCAGCCCCAGCATTTT.

The J gene is TRBJ1-1, the V gene TRBV2, with D perhaps TRBD1 (5 bases). The CDR3 is made up of 13 amino acids. V shed 6 bases and J shed 4 bases, with 12 bases lying between them. CDR1 is SNHLY, CDR2 FYNNEI, per germline. CDR3 sequence: CASSRRGFTEAFF. In DNA form, the CDR3 reads TGTGCCAGCAGCCGTAGGGGATTCACTGAAGCTTTCTTT.

The CDR3 nucleotides read TGTGCCAGCAGCCCCACAGGGCTTGATGAAAAACTGTTTTTT. It codes for CASSPTGLDEKLFF. The V and J genes are TRBV6-5 and TRBJ1-4; perhaps TRBD1 as D (6 bases). The CDR3 spans 14 residues. V lost 6 bases, J lost 6 bases, and 14 bases lay in between. Germline V gene data show CDR1 as MNHEY and CDR2 as SVGAGI.

This chain uses TRBV6-1 with TRBJ2-2, with TRBD1 identical over 8 bases. CDR3 length equals 14 residues. Germline V gives CDR1 MNHNS, CDR2 SASEGT. V was pared by 5 bases and J by 4 bases, with 3 bases of the junction left unmatched. The CDR3 spells CASSPDRVTGELFF. The CDR3, as DNA: TGTGCCAGCAGTCCGGACAGGGTCACCGGGGAGCTGTTTTTT.

This clone came up a few times. V and J are TRBV5-1 and TRBJ1-1; D not certain. The germline V and J ends were trimmed by 2 bases and 1 base, with 6 bases remaining between them. CDR1 and CDR2 from the germline V gene are SGHRS and YFSETQ. CDR3 length equals 13 residues. In DNA, the CDR3 is TGCGCCAGCAGCTTTAGTACGAACACTGAAGCTTTCTTT. Translation gives CASSFSTNTEAFF.

J is TRBJ2-7 and V is TRBV5-8, with TRBD2 matching 8 bases. CDR1 SGHTS and CDR2 YDEGEE come from the germline V gene. This CDR3 comprises 15 residues. V lost 0 bases, J lost 4 bases, and 6 bases stayed unmatched. The CDR3 sequence: CASSLAAGVGYEQYF. The DNA of the CDR3 is TGTGCCAGCAGCTTGGCAGCGGGAGTAGGGTACGAGCAGTACTTC.